Below, one T cell receptor beta chain is given with its context. Its cognate antigen has yet to be identified. Base qualities are not recorded, but no much larger clone differs from it by a single base. A single peripheral blood draw of around 100 mL on average was collected from each donor into heparinised tubes. Using a panel that included CD45RO, CCR7, CD25, CD127, CD95 and CD27, naive, central memory, regulatory and stem cell-like memory CD4+ T cells were sorted on a BD FACSAria II. Purity was above 95% for every sorted population. PBMCs were separated immediately by Lymphoprep density gradient centrifugation and were stained directly, without being cultured. So that batch effects would be minimized, each experiment stained and sorted samples in pairs, pairing one healthy donor with one patient. These data are taken from a study of beta chain features in type 1 diabetes (dated by TCRdb to the late 2010s). Context from the whole study: No differences in mean age, gender distribution, total cell number or subset yield were found between patients and healthy donors. A total of over 90,000,000 sorted cells were examined across all samples, and a strong correlation was observed between cell number per subset and RNA yield. In the study, TCRB repertoires of sorted circulating CD4+ T cell subsets from recently diagnosed type 1 diabetes patients were compared with those of matched healthy donors. Whereas all 28 donors provided naive and central memory subsets, regulatory and stem cell-like memory subsets were isolated from just 8 patients and roughly 8 healthy donors.

What the work shows at the level of the full study, not this receptor alone: PCR may preferentially amplify shorter templates, but because patient and control samples were amplified and corrected together, any resulting skew would affect both groups equally. Because the HLA sub-analyses included only small numbers of individuals, any influence of HLA type on TCRB rearrangement was left unresolved. Naive, central memory and regulatory TCRB repertoires appeared to be more similar among patients than among healthy donors. In all four CD4+ subsets, TCRB CDR3 length was moderately but significantly shorter in type 1 diabetes patients. Fewer insertions and more nucleotide deletions at VDJ recombination sites were observed in patients with type 1 diabetes, implying thymic rearrangement abnormalities. Sequencing cDNA rather than genomic DNA could over-represent highly expressing activated cells, although activation and CD3 levels did not differ between groups.

From its cysteine to its phenylalanine, the CDR3 spans 15 amino acids. Kept here is only the CDR3 DNA, which spans 45 bases and is read in frame from base 1. V was cut back by 0 bases and J by 5 bases, leaving a gap of 12 bases between them. The germline V gene specifies LGHNA as CDR1 and YNFKEQ as CDR2. The entire isolated RNA was reverse transcribed using the High Capacity cDNA Reverse Transcription Kit, and thus expressed TCRB transcripts were sequenced. Deep immunoSEQ sequencing was applied to naive, central memory and regulatory T cell samples, giving an average of about 3.6 million total reads per sample. Sorted cells were lysed in RLT buffer, and RNA was extracted using DNase-treated RNeasy Micro or Mini kits according to cell number. Each cell subset was processed on its own to prevent cross-contamination, while patient and healthy donor samples were processed together. TCRB sequences were amplified from cDNA with the immunoSEQ multiplex PCR, producing 87-bp fragments spanning the CDR3 region. Sequencing of the amplicons was performed on the Illumina HiSeq platform. Per the authors' processing: PCR bias was computationally corrected using synthetic template baselines, reads within Hamming distance 2 were collapsed, and singletons that could not be merged were discarded. Reads were aligned to IMGT to assign V, D and J genes, CDR3 length, and insertions or deletions at six rearrangement sites. Within each subset, clonotype counts were normalized to sorted cell number, after which true diversity and Gini coefficients were computed with the tcR R package. Repertoire sharing was quantified using the overlap coefficient calculated on TCRB nucleotide sequences. Out-of-frame TCRB sequences from naive cells were analyzed as a proxy for the pre-selection repertoire. The immuneACCESS repertoire file appears here via TCRdb, limited to in-frame rearrangements. These files lack a portion of the clones; in checked studies, under half of the deficit traces to unresolved V genes, and the cause of the others is not known. The V and J calls and clone size come from that table; D and trimming were worked out from the DNA. This sample has 600,000 to 700,000 clones in its table, and roughly 12% of those were observed once. The leading ten clones occupy more than 0.095% of the sample.

Sequenced sample: naive CD4+ T cells from blood. The cell subset or site label on this specimen signifies: true naive CD4+ T cells. The V and J genes are TRBV4-2 and TRBJ2-3, with a weak D call of TRBD2 (5 bases match). The TCR comes from a young man with type 1 diabetes. The nucleotide sequence reads TGTGCCAGCAGCCAAGATCGGGGTACACAAGATACGCAGTATTTT. It is translated as CASSQDRGTQDTQYF.